This TCR beta chain was obtained from a study of cytomegalovirus exposure and HLA in healthy donors. Study-level results: When the data were analyzed later, several of the most significant clusters appeared to be linked to common viral pathogens. In a later analysis, a missense DCLRE1C variant was linked to TCR beta V- and J-gene trimming.

Germline lookup yields CDR1 GTSNPN and CDR2 SVGIG (reference sequence). With V trimmed by 1 base and J by 4 bases, 12 bases remained unmatched. CDR3 length: 17 amino acids. Vbeta (60) and Jbeta (13) primers were used in the PCR. The assay was immunoSEQ multiplex PCR, and TCRdb's table has in-frame clones only and misses some. The table has some 91,000 clones, roughly 80% seen once; the top ten hold about 0.79%. The table lists this clone with a few counts. Its specificity is not known. Donors were ostensibly healthy at sampling, although undocumented immune exposures were probable. Material for sequencing was PBMCs. The source of this sequence is a woman aged 55 to 70 in good health and CMV-seronegative. The chain links TRBV30 to TRBJ1-1, with TRBD1 matching 10 bases. CDR3 sequence (DNA): TGTGCCTGGAGTGGCTCCGGGACAGGGGTCTTCGGCACTGAAGCTTTCTTT. Its translation: CAWSGSGTGVFGTEAFF.